This entry lists 22 T cell receptor beta chains sequenced from one sample in a study of early T cells in non-severe SARS-CoV-2 infection. MiXCR was run by TCRdb on the 5' RACE reads, yielding one entry per CDR3 protein. The sample has some 40,000 distinct CDR3 sequences, roughly 5.6% seen once. The sequenced sample consisted of whole blood. The receptor set was obtained from an adult who was a healthcare worker with PCR-confirmed SARS-CoV-2 infection or an uninfected control (not recorded which).

This clonotype was detected ten times or more. The chain couples TRBV20-1 to TRBJ2-7; 13 nucleotides line up with TRBD2. The CDR3 runs to 14 residues. Germline trimming cut 5 bases from V and 7 bases from J; bases unmatched to any gene: 8. Germline lookup yields CDR1 DFQATT and CDR2 SNEGSKA (reference sequence). The CDR3 DNA follows: TGCAGTGCTCCCGGGACTAGCGGGATGGGGGAGCAGTACTTC. It yields the protein CSAPGTSGMGEQYF.

This clonotype was detected ten times or more. The gene calls are TRBV9 and TRBJ1-3; the D gene is possibly TRBD1 (5 bases). The germline V gene encodes CDR1 SGDLS and CDR2 YYNGEE. The CDR3 consists of 14 residues. Trimming pared 4 bases from V and 0 bases from J, leaving 8 bases between. The CDR3, as DNA: TGTGCCAGCAGCTATGACAGCTCTGGAAACACCATATATTTT. This encodes CASSYDSSGNTIYF.

This clonotype appeared a few times. The chain employs TRBV27 and TRBJ2-1, with 10 bases identical to TRBD2. With V trimmed by 6 bases and J by 11 bases, 13 bases remained unmatched. The CDR3 is made up of 15 amino acids. Germline V gene sequence: CDR1 MNHEY, CDR2 SMNVEV (reference sequence). The CDR3 loop is CASRKTGTSDPQQFF. The CDR3 DNA follows: TGTGCCAGCAGAAAAACCGGGACTAGCGATCCTCAGCAGTTCTTC.

In this sample, this clonotype turned up many times. The chain employs TRBV28 and TRBJ2-7; possible D gene TRBD1, 6 bases. The germline V gene encodes CDR1 MDHEN and CDR2 SYDVKM. V gave up 10 bases and J gave up 5 bases, with 15 bases separating them. This CDR3 has 12 amino acids. Written as DNA, the CDR3 is TGTGCCATAGGGGGTTTGAGCAACGAGCAGTACTTC. It codes for CAIGGLSNEQYF.

This clonotype was counted ten times or more. V and J are TRBV7-9 and TRBJ2-1, with 10 bases identical to TRBD2. After removal of 5 bases from V and 16 bases from J, the junction contained 8 bases not matched to a gene. This CDR3 spans 12 amino acids. Germline V CDR1 and CDR2: SEHNR, FQNEAQ (reference sequence). The CDR3, as DNA: TGTGCCAGCAGCCCGGGACTAGCGAGGAAATTCTTC. Translating it yields CASSPGLARKFF.

Many counts were recorded for this clonotype. The J gene is TRBJ2-5, the V gene TRBV19; D tentatively fits TRBD1 or TRBD2 (6 bases each). Trimming cost V 1 base and J 4 bases, with 19 bases left between them. The CDR3 is made up of 17 amino acids. CDR1 and CDR2 (germline): LNHDA, SQIVND (reference sequence). The CDR3 sequence is CASSIASGGGIGETQYF. CDR3 coding DNA: TGTGCCAGTAGTATAGCTTCCGGGGGCGGAATAGGAGAGACCCAGTACTTC.

This clonotype has a handful of counts. The chain has TRBV2 and TRBJ1-3; D is possibly TRBD1 (5 bases). This CDR3 contains 12 residues. The V gene lost 8 bases and the J gene lost 3 bases, with 8 bases spanning the gap. The germline CDR1 and CDR2 sequences are SNHLY and FYNNEI. As DNA, the CDR3 is TGTGCCAGCCGGGACGGTGGAAACACCATATATTTT. It encodes CASRDGGNTIYF.

The chain carries TRBV20-1 and TRBJ2-1; D call uncertain. Germline CDR1 DFQATT, CDR2 SNEGSKA (reference sequence). The CDR3 is 11 residues long. Trimming cost V 3 bases and J 3 bases, with 3 bases left between them. The CDR3 loop reads CSARVYNEQFF. CDR3 DNA: TGCAGTGCTAGGGTCTACAATGAGCAGTTCTTC.

This clonotype has a handful of counts. The rearrangement links TRBV20-1 to TRBJ1-1; maybe TRBD1 (6 bases). The germline V gene encodes CDR1 DFQATT and CDR2 SNEGSKA (reference sequence). The CDR3 has 12 amino acids. Between the trimmed V and J ends, which lost 7 bases and 3 bases, there was a span of 12 bases. Here the CDR3 reads CSVGGTHTEAFF. The DNA of the CDR3 is TGCAGTGTCGGGGGCACGCACACTGAAGCTTTCTTT.

This clonotype was seen repeatedly, ten times or more. The chain combines TRBV12-3 or TRBV12-4 with TRBJ2-7; 9 positions match TRBD1. V shed 5 bases, J shed 1 base, and the junction held 3 bases outside the gene matches. The CDR3 consists of 14 residues. The CDR3 region has the DNA TGTGCCAGCAGTATGACAGGGGGTTCCTACGAGCAGTACTTC. Protein product: CASSMTGGSYEQYF.

The V call is TRBV15, the J call TRBJ1-2, with TRBD1 matching over 11 bases. The germline gives CDR1 LNHNV, CDR2 YYDKDF (reference sequence). Unmatched junction bases numbered 4, after V lost 6 bases and J lost 4 bases. This CDR3 spans 14 amino acids. CDR3 in amino acids: CATSRDRGTYGYTF. The CDR3 nucleotides read TGTGCCACCAGTCGGGACAGGGGGACCTATGGCTACACCTTC.

In this sample, this clonotype turned up many times. This chain links TRBV7-2 with TRBJ2-1; D might be TRBD1 (6 bases). Looked up from germline, CDR1 is SGHTA and CDR2 is FQGNSA. The V end lost 2 bases, the J end lost 0 bases, and 8 bases lay between the germline ends. The CDR3 extends over 15 amino acids. CDR3 sequence: CASSLTGSSYNEQFF. The CDR3 region has the DNA TGTGCCAGCAGCTTAACAGGGAGCTCCTACAATGAGCAGTTCTTC.

The V call is TRBV6-2 or TRBV6-3, the J call TRBJ2-3; 13 positions match TRBD2. Germline CDR1 and CDR2: MNHEY and SVGEGT. CDR3 length equals 16 residues. The trim removed 6 bases at V and 3 bases at J, leaving 6 bases unmatched. CDR3 coding DNA: TGTGCCAGCAGCAGGGGACTAGCGGGGTGGACAGATACGCAGTATTTT. It specifies CASSRGLAGWTDTQYF.

This clonotype was seen repeatedly, ten times or more. The V and J genes are TRBV20-1 and TRBJ1-2, with TRBD1 as a possible D gene (5 bases). The germline V gene has CDR1 DFQATT and CDR2 SNEGSKA (reference sequence). The CDR3 consists of 15 residues. V lost 6 bases and J lost 0, with 17 bases in between. The CDR3 loop is CSAQEPTGANYGYTF. Here the CDR3 DNA reads TGCAGTGCGCAGGAGCCCACGGGGGCTAACTATGGCTACACCTTC.

This clonotype was picked up many times. This chain uses TRBV7-9 with TRBJ1-2; no clear D gene. The CDR3 spans 14 residues. V lost 5 bases to trimming and J lost 2 bases, with 12 bases between them. Germline-derived CDR1 and CDR2 are SEHNR and FQNEAQ (reference sequence). Here the CDR3 reads CASSLSGRNYGYTF. The CDR3 coding sequence is TGTGCCAGCAGCCTATCCGGGCGCAACTATGGCTACACCTTC.

This clonotype was seen ten or more times. The chain joins TRBV29-1 to TRBJ2-7; D gene uncertain. Trimming removed 5 bases from V and 1 base from J, with 15 bases in between. The germline gives CDR1 SQVTM, CDR2 ANQGSEA. The CDR3 consists of 14 residues. CDR3 bases: TGCAGCGTTACCACTCCAAGGGATTCCTACGAGCAGTACTTC. It specifies CSVTTPRDSYEQYF.

At least ten counts were recorded for this clonotype. This chain uses TRBV3-1 with TRBJ2-7, with D possibly being TRBD1 or TRBD2 (5 bases each). V lost 4 bases to trimming and J lost 6 bases, with 10 bases between them. The V gene's germline CDR1 is LGHDT and CDR2 YNNKEL (reference sequence). The CDR3 covers 12 residues. The CDR3 region has the DNA TGTGCCAGCAGCCTTCTTGGGGGCGAGCAGTACTTC. Its translation is CASSLLGGEQYF.

This clonotype was recorded many times. The chain employs TRBV5-4 and TRBJ2-6; 9 bases align to TRBD1. The CDR3 is 15 residues long. The junction had 0 bases not matched to a gene; V was cut back by 5 bases and J by 0 bases. Germline CDR1 is SGHNT and CDR2 is YYREEE (reference sequence). CDR3 nucleotide sequence: TGTGCCAGCAGGGACAGGGGCTCTGGGGCCAACGTCCTGACTTTC. Residues: CASRDRGSGANVLTF.

This clonotype was counted ten times or more. The chain is built from TRBV5-1 and TRBJ1-2, with a possible D match to TRBD1 (5 bases). V was shortened by 0 bases and J by 0 bases, with 18 bases between the two germline ends. This CDR3 has 18 amino acids. Germline CDR1 and CDR2: SGHRS and YFSETQ. CDR3 sequence reads: CASSLVYKRQHSNYGYTF. The CDR3 region has the DNA TGCGCCAGCAGCTTGGTGTATAAGCGACAGCATTCTAACTATGGCTACACCTTC.

The chain joins TRBV4-1 to TRBJ2-5; D gene ambiguous. V dropped 3 bases and J dropped 0 bases, with 14 bases sitting between them. Germline CDR1 reads MGHRA; CDR2 reads YSYEKL. The CDR3 spans 16 residues. DNA for the CDR3: TGCGCCAGCAGCCAGGTCCCGACACTTAACCAAGAGACCCAGTACTTC. As protein: CASSQVPTLNQETQYF.

The chain joins TRBV5-1 to TRBJ2-7, with TRBD1 as a possible D gene (6 bases). V gave up 0 bases and J gave up 3 bases, with 10 bases separating them. The CDR3 has 14 amino acids. Germline values: CDR1 SGHRS, CDR2 YFSETQ. The CDR3 DNA sequence: TGCGCCAGCAGCTTGGACAGGGTAGGCTACGAGCAGTACTTC. This codes for CASSLDRVGYEQYF.

This clonotype was observed many times. The rearrangement uses TRBV24-1 and TRBJ2-1; D is perhaps TRBD2 (5 bases). V dropped 9 bases and J dropped 8 bases, with 19 bases sitting between them. Germline V gives CDR1 KGHDR, CDR2 SFDVKD. The CDR3 totals 14 residues. The CDR3 coding sequence is TGTGCCACCGGCTCCTGGGAGAATAGTGATGAGCAGTTCTTC. Translating gives CATGSWENSDEQFF.